This passage covers 17 T cell receptor beta chains from one sample sequenced in a study of T cell repertoires in cytomegalovirus infection. TCRdb re-called the reads through MiXCR, storing one row per CDR3 protein. There are around 300,000 distinct CDR3 sequences in the sample; more than 8% occur only once, and about 4.5% lies in the top ten. The material sequenced was PBMCs. Receptors were obtained from a human donor in good health (CMV status not recorded). Some clones in this sample may be carry-over from other donors' samples.

This clonotype has more than one count but fewer than ten. The chain uses TRBV12-3 or TRBV12-4 and TRBJ2-5, with 7 nucleotides matching TRBD2. V lost 5 bases to trimming and J lost 5 bases; unmatched junction nucleotides: 14. The CDR3 contains 16 residues. The chain's CDR3 is CASSPFGGGEWETQYF. DNA for the CDR3: TGTGCCAGCAGTCCCTTTGGGGGGGGGGAATGGGAGACCCAGTACTTC.

The gene calls are TRBV11-2 and TRBJ2-1, with no clear D. The length of the CDR3 is 14 residues. V was cut by 0 bases and J by 6 bases, with 9 bases left in between. Germline values: CDR1 SGHAT, CDR2 FQNNGV. CDR3 nucleotide sequence: TGTGCCAGCAGCTTAGATCCAGGCCTCAATGAGCAGTTCTTC. Protein product: CASSLDPGLNEQFF.

This clonotype was detected many times. The rearrangement joins TRBV12-3 or TRBV12-4 to TRBJ2-2; D not certain. Trimming left V 4 bases short and J 6 bases short, with 12 bases between. This CDR3 has 14 amino acids. The CDR3 nucleotides are TGTGCCAGCAGTTCCCGGGTTTATTCCGGGGAGCTGTTTTTT. This codes for CASSSRVYSGELFF.

This clonotype has a count of ten or more. The chain couples TRBV2 to TRBJ2-7; TRBD1 matches 8 bases. Germline lookup yields CDR1 SNHLY and CDR2 FYNNEI. Trimming took 6 bases from V and 6 from J; bases not matched to a gene: 10. The CDR3 sequence is 14 residues long. The CDR3 DNA follows: TGTGCCAGCAGCGTACTTCAGGGGGCGGGCGAGCAGTACTTC. Translated: CASSVLQGAGEQYF.

This clonotype was observed a handful of times. The genes are TRBV7-2 and TRBJ2-3; D is possibly TRBD1 (6 bases). The CDR3 length is 16 residues. The germline V gene has CDR1 SGHTA and CDR2 FQGNSA. V was pared by 3 bases and J by 6 bases, with 19 bases between. The CDR3 sequence is CASSFLGGEMRDTQYF. CDR3 sequence (DNA): TGTGCCAGCAGCTTTCTTGGGGGCGAAATGAGGGATACGCAGTATTTT.

The chain recombines TRBV2 with TRBJ1-5, with 7 bases fitting TRBD1. Germline V gives CDR1 SNHLY, CDR2 FYNNEI. This CDR3 is built from 17 residues. V gave up 8 bases and J gave up 3 bases; unmatched junction bases: 16. The CDR3 sequence is CASAGQIGARDNQPQHF. The CDR3 coding sequence is TGTGCCAGCGCGGGACAGATAGGGGCTCGAGACAATCAGCCCCAGCATTTT.

This clonotype was recorded at least ten times. This chain joins TRBV14 and TRBJ1-2; D is undetermined. The CDR3 sequence is 13 residues long. The V gene's germline CDR1 is SGHDN and CDR2 FVKESK. V lost 1 base, J lost 2 bases, and 5 bases lay in between. In DNA, the CDR3 is TGTGCCAGCAGCCAAGCGCGAAACTATGGCTACACCTTC. Translating gives CASSQARNYGYTF. Full variable domain (missing parts from reference TRBV14 and TRBJ1-2): EAGVTQFPSHSVIEKGQTVTLRCDPISGHDNLYWYRRVMGKEIKFLLHFVKESKQDESGMPNNRFLAERTGGTYSTLKVQPAELEDSGVYFCASSQARNYGYTFGSGTRLTVV.

This clonotype showed up just a few times. The CDR3 sequence is CASSTGQGAGRGTNEKLFF. CDR3 DNA: TGTGCCAGCAGTACCGGACAGGGGGCTGGTAGAGGAACTAATGAAAAACTGTTTTTT. The chain carries TRBV12-3 or TRBV12-4 and TRBJ1-4, with TRBD1 matching over 11 bases. Unmatched junction bases numbered 12, after V lost 5 bases and J lost 1 base. The CDR3 spans 19 residues.

This clonotype was picked up many times. The V and J genes are TRBV4-3 and TRBJ2-1; 14 bases line up with TRBD2. Germline assignment: CDR1 LGHNA and CDR2 YSLEER. The trim removed 3 bases at V and 10 bases at J, leaving 14 bases unmatched. The CDR3 length is 18 residues. The CDR3 spells CASSHFFRGLAGVGEQFF. The CDR3 coding sequence is TGCGCCAGCAGCCATTTCTTCCGGGGACTAGCGGGAGTTGGGGAGCAGTTCTTC.

This clonotype has a handful of counts. The CDR3 loop is CASGLAGQNTGELFF. The CDR3 DNA is TGTGCTAGTGGTTTGGCGGGACAGAACACCGGGGAGCTGTTTTTT. V is TRBV12-5 and J is TRBJ2-2; D perhaps matches TRBD1 (6 bases). This CDR3 comprises 15 residues. Germline V gene data show CDR1 as LGHNT and CDR2 as FRNRAP. V was shortened by 1 base and J by 1 base, with 7 bases between the two germline ends.

In this sample, this clonotype turned up many times. The chain employs TRBV7-2 and TRBJ1-1; 8 bases are shared with TRBD1. The CDR3 extends over 14 amino acids. Trimming removed 5 bases from V and 4 bases from J; junction bases left unmatched: 6. Germline CDR1 and CDR2: SGHTA and FQGNSA. CDR3 DNA: TGTGCCAGCAGCCCGAAAACAGGGGGCACTGAAGCTTTCTTT. This sequence encodes CASSPKTGGTEAFF.

This clonotype was seen a few times. The V call is TRBV6-6, the J call TRBJ2-7; 8 nucleotides match TRBD2. CDR1 and CDR2 (germline): MNHNY, SVGAGI (reference sequence). The CDR3 is 18 amino acids. The J segment lost 3 bases and the V segment lost 5 bases, leaving 18 bases of the junction unmatched. The CDR3 DNA follows: TGTGCCAGCAGTCGCCGAGGGACTAGTATTTCGTTACTCTACGAGCAGTACTTC. Translated, it gives CASSRRGTSISLLYEQYF.

This clonotype was seen repeatedly, ten times or more. The V call is TRBV7-2, the J call TRBJ2-7; D is unclear. The CDR3 contains 12 residues. V lost 2 bases and J 6 bases, leaving 8 bases between the germline ends. Germline V gene data show CDR1 as SGHTA and CDR2 as FQGNSA. In nucleotides, the CDR3 is TGTGCCAGCAGCTTAAGTCGAGGCGAGCAGTACTTC. Translating gives CASSLSRGEQYF.

Ten or more counts support this clonotype. The gene calls are TRBV7-2 and TRBJ2-1; 10 bases agree with TRBD2. Germline V gene lookup returns CDR1 SGHTA and CDR2 FQGNSA. Unmatched junction bases numbered 12, after V lost 7 bases and J lost 9 bases. The length of the CDR3 is 15 residues. The CDR3 coding sequence is TGTGCCAGCAACATAGCGGGAGGACCAAGGGGTGAGCAGTTCTTC. Translated, it gives CASNIAGGPRGEQFF.

This clonotype came up many times. This chain uses TRBV7-2 with TRBJ1-2, with D tentatively TRBD1 (5 bases). Germline CDR1 SGHTA, CDR2 FQGNSA. This CDR3 has 16 residues. V lost 1 base and J 7 bases, leaving 19 bases between the germline ends. The chain's CDR3 is CASSLDWGNSASGYTF. In DNA, the CDR3 is TGTGCCAGCAGCTTAGACTGGGGCAATTCGGCCTCTGGCTACACCTTC.

V gene TRBV5-4 combines with J gene TRBJ2-7; D is unclear. Germline loops: CDR1 SGHNT, CDR2 YYREEE (reference sequence). Trimming shortened V by 0 bases and J by 5 bases, and 6 bases separated the two germline ends. CDR3 length: 12 amino acids. This CDR3 reads CASSLDVDEQYF. CDR3 bases: TGTGCCAGCAGCTTGGATGTGGACGAGCAGTACTTC.

The rearrangement joins TRBV7-2 to TRBJ2-7; TRBD1 aligns across 7 bases. Germline V gives CDR1 SGHTA, CDR2 FQGNSA. Trimming took 1 base from V and 6 from J; bases not matched to a gene: 9. This CDR3 has 15 residues. For the CDR3, the DNA is TGTGCCAGCAGCTTAGGCCCCGGACGACAGGGCGAGCAGTACTTC. This sequence encodes CASSLGPGRQGEQYF. The entire variable domain, with the rest obtained from reference TRBV7-2 and TRBJ2-7, is as follows: GAGVSQSPSNKVTEKGKDVELRCDPISGHTALYWYRQSLGQGLEFLIYFQGNSAPDKSGLPSDRFSAERTGGSVSTLTIQRTQQEDSAVYLCASSLGPGRQGEQYFGPGTRLTVT.